Below, 26 T cell receptor beta chains from the same sample are listed, as sequenced in a study of blood T cell repertoires in COVID-19. TCRdb keeps only in-frame clones here, not all; method: immunoSEQ multiplex PCR. Among some 240,000 clones listed, approximately 80% were seen once. Sequenced material: peripheral blood. The source is a woman aged 80 or over with COVID-19, enrolled during active disease.

The chain carries TRBV9 and TRBJ2-3, with 8 bases that match TRBD2. J lost 5 bases, V lost 0 bases, and 11 bases had no gene match. CDR1 is SGDLS and CDR2 is YYNGEE in the germline V gene. CDR3 length: 17 amino acids. The CDR3 nucleotides are TGTGCCAGCAGCGTAGGAGGCGGGAGGCCCTCGGGAGATACGCAGTATTTT. Amino acid sequence: CASSVGGGRPSGDTQYF.

This clone has only a few counts. The J gene is TRBJ2-7, the V gene TRBV7-2, with D possibly TRBD1 on 5 matching bases. This CDR3 comprises 16 residues. Trimming removed 1 base at V and 2 bases at J, with 15 bases between. Germline CDR1 and CDR2: SGHTA and FQGNSA. CDR3 nucleotide sequence: TGTGCCAGCAGCTTAGTGTCGACAGCGTCCGCCTACGAGCAGTACTTC. This translates into CASSLVSTASAYEQYF.

The V call is TRBV30, the J call TRBJ1-3; D is unresolved. The CDR3 runs 15 residues. V was pared by 3 bases and J by 0 bases, with 12 bases between. Germline loops: CDR1 GTSNPN, CDR2 SVGIG (reference sequence). CDR3 in amino acids: CAWSDYTSSGNTIYF. The CDR3 DNA follows: TGTGCCTGGAGCGACTACACCTCCTCTGGAAACACCATATATTTT. Based on the CDR3 plus reference TRBV30 and TRBJ1-3, the full variable domain is SQTIHQWPATLVQPVGSPLSLECTVEGTSNPNLYWYRQAAGRGLQLLFYSVGIGQISSEVPQNLSASRPQDRQFILSSKKLLLSDSGFYLCAWSDYTSSGNTIYFGEGSWLTVV.

The V call is TRBV29-1, the J call TRBJ2-1; 8 positions match TRBD2. The CDR3 is made up of 16 amino acids. V gave up 3 bases and J gave up 9 bases; unmatched junction bases: 16. From germline, CDR1 is SQVTM and CDR2 ANQGSEA. The CDR3 reads CSVDPSGPRLVSEQFF. CDR3 nucleotide sequence: TGCAGCGTTGACCCTAGCGGGCCGCGCCTCGTTAGTGAGCAGTTCTTC.

The J gene is TRBJ1-5, the V gene TRBV24-1; D is unclear. Germline CDR1 KGHDR, CDR2 SFDVKD. Trimming stripped 3 bases from V and 8 bases from J, with 7 bases between. The CDR3 totals 12 residues. CDR3 sequence reads: CATSDVGKPQHF. As DNA, the CDR3 is TGTGCCACCAGTGATGTCGGGAAGCCCCAGCATTTT.

This chain connects TRBV2 to TRBJ2-2; TRBD1 aligns across 8 bases. The V segment lost 4 bases and the J segment 6 bases; nucleotides outside the gene matches: 7. The CDR3 runs 15 residues. Per the germline V gene, CDR1 is SNHLY and CDR2 is FYNNEI. CDR3: CASSGSQGVAGELFF. Written as DNA, the CDR3 is TGTGCCAGCAGTGGCTCACAGGGGGTGGCCGGGGAGCTGTTTTTT.

This clone was recorded only once. J is TRBJ1-3 and V is TRBV11-2; 8 positions match TRBD1. The CDR3 sequence is 18 residues long. The germline gives CDR1 SGHAT, CDR2 FQNNGV. J was trimmed by 0 bases and V by 1 base; bases with no gene match: 8. The CDR3 reads CASSLASRQGSSGNTIYF. Here the CDR3 DNA reads TGTGCCAGCAGCTTAGCCTCCCGACAGGGGAGCTCTGGAAACACCATATATTTT.

This chain uses TRBV15 with TRBJ2-3, with 7 positions matching TRBD2. The V gene end was trimmed by 0 bases and the J gene end by 4 bases; junction bases not matched to a gene: 7. There are 16 residues in the CDR3. In germline, CDR1 is LNHNV, CDR2 YYDKDF (reference sequence). The CDR3 region is CATSRDLAGEADTQYF. In DNA, the CDR3 is TGTGCCACCAGCAGAGATCTCGCGGGGGAGGCAGATACGCAGTATTTT.

This clone was seen only a few times. This rearrangement joins TRBV28 to TRBJ1-6, with TRBD1 matching 7 bases. Trimming cost V 8 bases and J 7 bases; bases outside gene matches: 5. Germline V gene data show CDR1 as MDHEN and CDR2 as SYDVKM. The length of the CDR3 is 13 residues. The CDR3 nucleotides read TGTGCCAGCGTGGGACAGACAAATTCACCCCTCCACTTT. Translated: CASVGQTNSPLHF. Variable domain in full (rest from reference TRBV28 and TRBJ1-6): DVKVTQSSRYLVKRTGEKVFLECVQDMDHENMFWYRQDPGLGLRLIYFSYDVKMKEKGDIPEGYSVSREKKERFSLILESASTNQTSMYLCASVGQTNSPLHFGNGTRLTVT.

A single count supports this clone. V is TRBV4-2 and J is TRBJ2-3, with a weak D call TRBD2 (6 bases). The CDR3 is made up of 16 amino acids. V was shortened by 0 bases and J by 6 bases, with 16 bases between the two germline ends. CDR1 is LGHNA and CDR2 is YNFKEQ in the germline V gene. The CDR3, as DNA: TGTGCCAGCAGCCAAGAAGGCCGGGGCGGAGGGGATACGCAGTATTTT. This translates into CASSQEGRGGGDTQYF.

The chain is built from TRBV1 and TRBJ2-1; the tabulated D call, TRBD2, remains unverified against the DNA. TRBV1 counts as a pseudogene. The CDR3 runs 16 residues. Written as DNA, the CDR3 is TGCACCAGAAAAATTAAGCGGGAGAGCTCCTACAATGAGCAGTTCTTC. Protein product: CTRKIKRESSYNEQFF.

V and J are TRBV19 and TRBJ2-6; 7 bases are shared with TRBD1. CDR1 and CDR2 from the germline V gene are LNHDA and SQIVND (reference sequence). CDR3 length: 15 amino acids. V lost 5 bases and J lost 0; bases outside the gene matches: 1. The CDR3 reads CASSDRDSGANVLTF. In DNA form, the CDR3 reads TGTGCCAGTAGTGACAGGGACTCTGGGGCCAACGTCCTGACTTTC.

This chain joins TRBV11-2 and TRBJ2-7, with 8 nucleotides matching TRBD2. From germline, CDR1 is SGHAT and CDR2 FQNNGV. The length of the CDR3 is 15 residues. The V and J ends lost 2 bases and 5 bases, in that order; junction bases with no gene match: 8. CDR3 sequence reads: CASSLSSSGPHEQYF. The CDR3 coding sequence is TGTGCCAGCAGCTTATCGTCTAGCGGGCCCCACGAGCAGTACTTC.

This clone was seen once. The chain is built from TRBV6-5 and TRBJ1-1; tentative D call: TRBD1 (5 bases). Germline-derived CDR1 and CDR2 are MNHEY and SVGAGI. The CDR3 consists of 14 residues. The V end was cut by 7 bases, the J end by 1 base, with 13 bases between. CDR3 in DNA: TGTGCCAGCACCCCTCCCGGACAGAACACTGAAGCTTTCTTT. Its protein is CASTPPGQNTEAFF.

This clone was picked up a small number of times. CDR3 amino acids: CASSPGQGAIQETQYF. DNA of the CDR3: TGTGCCAGCAGCCCCGGACAGGGGGCGATCCAAGAGACCCAGTACTTC. The chain links TRBV7-3 to TRBJ2-5; 11 bases line up with TRBD1. There are 16 residues in the CDR3. Losses at the gene ends were 5 bases for V and 1 base for J; bases not matched to a gene: 6. Germline V gene data show CDR1 as SGHTA and CDR2 as FQGTGA.

The chain is built from TRBV28 and TRBJ2-2; possibly TRBD2 for D (6 bases). Germline V gene lookup returns CDR1 MDHEN and CDR2 SYDVKM. The CDR3 runs to 16 residues. V lost 7 bases to trimming and J lost 0 bases, with 15 bases between them. CDR3 coding DNA: TGTGCCAGCACCCTCGCGGGATACGCGAACACCGGGGAGCTGTTTTTT. It yields the protein CASTLAGYANTGELFF.

The chain combines TRBV10-3 with TRBJ2-5; possible D gene TRBD1, 5 bases. Per germline, CDR1 ENHRY and CDR2 SYGVKD. Trimming removed 11 bases at V and 5 bases at J, with 18 bases between. CDR3 length: 13 amino acids. CDR3 bases: TGTGCCGCGAGCCAGGGTTTAGGGGAGACCCAGTACTTC. Translated: CAASQGLGETQYF.

This rearrangement joins TRBV18 to TRBJ2-7, with TRBD1 as a possible D gene (5 bases). CDR1 KGHSH and CDR2 LQKENI come from the germline V gene. V lost 3 bases and J 6 bases, leaving 9 bases between the germline ends. The CDR3 is 12 residues long. CDR3 residues: CASSPERGEQYF. Here the CDR3 DNA reads TGTGCCAGCTCACCTGAAAGGGGCGAGCAGTACTTC.

The rearrangement links TRBV6-5 to TRBJ1-1; 9 bases fit TRBD1. CDR1 MNHEY and CDR2 SVGAGI come from the germline V gene. The CDR3 is made up of 13 amino acids. Losses at the gene ends were 6 bases for V and 8 bases for J; bases not matched to a gene: 7. The CDR3 sequence: CASRDTGGGEAFF. CDR3 nucleotides: TGTGCCAGCAGGGACACAGGGGGCGGCGAAGCTTTCTTT.

This clone appeared once. The CDR3 nucleotides are TGTGCCAGCAGTCCCGGAGTTGGTGCAGATACGCAGTATTTT. Translation gives CASSPGVGADTQYF. The V and J genes are TRBV11-3 and TRBJ2-3, with D hard to call. V gave up 6 bases and J gave up 4 bases, with 14 bases separating them. The CDR3 runs 14 residues. CDR1 is SGHNT and CDR2 is YENEEA in the germline V gene.

As concerns this clone: An end of the junction differs from the germline gene, which may be a read error. The genes are TRBV7-7 and TRBJ2-5, with D perhaps TRBD2 (6 bases). There are 13 residues in the CDR3. Germline V gene data show CDR1 as SSHAT and CDR2 as FNYEAQ (reference sequence). CDR3 bases: TGTGCTAGCAGCCAAGACGGGGGAGAGACCCAGTACTTC. It translates to CASSQDGGETQYF.

The rearrangement links TRBV9 to TRBJ2-3; unclear D gene. The CDR3 extends over 15 amino acids. V lost 1 base and J 4 bases, leaving 13 bases between the germline ends. Germline CDR1 reads SGDLS; CDR2 reads YYNGEE. The CDR3 region is CASSVRPRSSDTQYF. Written as DNA, the CDR3 is TGTGCCAGCAGCGTAAGACCCCGGAGCTCAGATACGCAGTATTTT. The variable domain in full, with the rest retrieved from reference TRBV9 and TRBJ2-3, is DSGVTQTPKHLITATGQRVTLRCSPRSGDLSVYWYQQSLDQGLQFLIQYYNGEERAKGNILERFSAQQFPDLHSELNLSSLELGDSALYFCASSVRPRSSDTQYFGPGTRLTVL.

This chain uses TRBV10-3 with TRBJ1-6; TRBD1 matches at 7 bases. Germline V gene data show CDR1 as ENHRY and CDR2 as SYGVKD. The CDR3 extends over 14 amino acids. V dropped 4 bases and J dropped 9; count of bases not matched to a gene: 6. The CDR3 DNA reads as TGTGCCATCAGTGTACAGAGACAGGGTTCACCCCTCCACTTT. Protein: CAISVQRQGSPLHF.

This clone was observed a handful of times. V and J are TRBV2 and TRBJ1-2; 8 bases map to TRBD1. From germline, CDR1 is SNHLY and CDR2 FYNNEI. The CDR3 loop spans 15 amino acids. The V segment lost 5 bases and the J segment 8 bases; nucleotides outside the gene matches: 13. CDR3: CASSYRTGQASGYTF. The DNA for the CDR3 is TGTGCCAGCAGTTACCGGACGGGACAGGCTTCGGGCTACACCTTC.

This chain connects TRBV18 to TRBJ1-1, with 8 bases that match TRBD1. Unmatched junction bases numbered 14, after V lost 8 bases and J lost 3 bases. This CDR3 has 16 amino acids. Germline V gives CDR1 KGHSH, CDR2 LQKENI. This CDR3 is CASALQGALGDTEAFF. The CDR3 DNA reads TGTGCCAGCGCCCTCCAGGGGGCGCTTGGAGACACTGAAGCTTTCTTT.

The chain has TRBV3-1 (or the pseudogene TRBV3-2) and TRBJ1-1; TRBD1 might be the D (6 bases). The CDR3 runs to 13 residues. V was cut by 4 bases and J by 4 bases, with 10 bases left in between. Germline V gives CDR1 LGHDT, CDR2 YNNKEL (reference sequence). The DNA for the CDR3 is TGTGCCAGCAGCCGGGGGCAGGTCACTGAAGCTTTCTTT. Protein: CASSRGQVTEAFF.